These T cell receptor beta chains were read from a single sample in a study of CD8+CD57+ T cells in acquired aplastic anemia. One entry per CDR3 protein, called by TCRdb with MiXCR from the reads. The sample has under 500,000 distinct CDR3 sequences, about a third seen once. The specimen was sorted CD4+, CD8+, or CD8+CD57+ T cells (not recorded which) from PBMCs. The source is a human donor with aplastic anemia. Each CDR3 is given with its conserved first and last residue. Fields, in order: J gene, D gene, clone size, V gene, CDR3 protein, CDR3 DNA. D genes are given only for firm matches. A clone size is listed for some rows: how often the clone was seen (once, few, many), or a class if it is expanded.

TRBJ1-6 | TRBD1 | many | TRBV5-1 | CASSSTGTYNSPLHF | TGCGCCAGCAGCTCGACAGGGACCTATAATTCACCCCTCCACTTT
TRBJ1-1 | TRBD1 | many | TRBV19 | CASSKRQGSSEAFF | TGTGCCAGTAGTAAACGACAGGGTTCCTCTGAAGCTTTCTTT
TRBJ1-5 | NA | NA | TRBV7-9 | CASSLEGPWGINNQPQHF | TGTGCCAGCAGCTTAGAGGGACCGTGGGGGATTAACAATCAGCCCCAGCATTTT
TRBJ2-5 | TRBD2 | NA | TRBV24-1 | CATSEKTSGPQETQYF | TGTGCCACCAGTGAGAAGACTAGCGGGCCCCAAGAGACCCAGTACTTC
TRBJ1-1 | NA | few | TRBV6-1 | CASSSPGGAEAFF | TGTGCCAGCAGTAGCCCGGGGGGCGCTGAAGCTTTCTTT
TRBJ2-3 | TRBD2 | NA | TRBV10-3 | CAISGGLAGGDDTQYF | TGTGCCATCAGCGGGGGACTAGCGGGGGGGGACGATACGCAGTATTTT
TRBJ2-7 | NA | NA | TRBV2 | CASSLDQGPTYEQYF | TGTGCCAGCTCACTTGACCAGGGTCCTACCTACGAGCAGTACTTC
TRBJ2-7 | NA | NA | TRBV28 | CASIPGRRSYEQYF | TGTGCCAGTATACCGGGACGGCGATCCTACGAGCAGTACTTC
TRBJ2-5 | TRBD2 | NA | TRBV7-2 | CASSSSGTDGFRTQYF | TGTGCCAGCAGCTCAAGCGGGACGGACGGATTTAGGACCCAGTACTTC
TRBJ2-1 | NA | many | TRBV7-9 | CASSLDVTEQFF | TGTGCCAGCAGCTTAGACGTCACTGAGCAGTTCTTC
TRBJ1-2 | NA | NA | TRBV5-1 | CASSLTRTPNYGYTF | TGCGCCAGCAGCTTGACCCGGACTCCTAACTATGGCTACACCTTC
TRBJ2-5 | NA | NA | TRBV20-1 | CSARGYDAGETQYF | TGCAGTGCTAGAGGGTACGACGCTGGAGAGACCCAGTACTTC
TRBJ1-1 | NA | NA | TRBV7-3 | CASSLPGVSTEAFF | TGTGCCAGCAGCTTACCTGGGGTCAGCACTGAAGCTTTCTTT
TRBJ2-6 | NA | few | TRBV25-1 | CASSARRWQGSSGANVLTF | TGTGCCAGCAGTGCACGTCGCTGGCAGGGGAGCTCTGGGGCCAACGTCCTGACTTTC
TRBJ2-2 | TRBD1 | NA | TRBV19 | CASSRTGPTGELFF | TGTGCCAGTAGTAGGACAGGGCCCACCGGGGAGCTGTTTTTT
TRBJ1-2 | NA | many | TRBV7-9 | CASSLVTGRTGYTF | TGTGCCAGCAGCTTGGTGACAGGCCGTACTGGCTACACCTTC
TRBJ1-6 | NA | NA | TRBV7-2 | CASSSQGIGNSPLHF | TGTGCCAGCAGCTCCCAGGGTATTGGTAATTCACCCCTCCACTTT
TRBJ2-1 | NA | NA | TRBV9 | CASSTAIYNEQFF | TGTGCCAGCAGCACGGCGATATACAATGAGCAGTTCTTC
TRBJ1-5 | NA | few | TRBV7-3 | CASSSQRDQPQHF | TGTGCCAGCAGCTCACAGAGGGATCAGCCCCAGCATTTT
TRBJ2-3 | NA | NA | TRBV3-1 | CASSREASTDTQYF | TGTGCCAGCAGCCGTGAAGCTAGCACAGATACGCAGTATTTT
TRBJ1-6 | NA | many | TRBV9 | CASSVAVDNSPLHF | TGTGCCAGCAGCGTAGCAGTAGATAATTCACCCCTCCACTTT
TRBJ2-3 | TRBD2 | NA | TRBV9 | CASSVGLADTDTQYF | TGTGCCAGCAGCGTAGGTCTAGCGGACACAGATACGCAGTATTTT
TRBJ1-5 | NA | few | TRBV6-5 | CASSSHNSNQPQHF | TGTGCCAGCAGTTCACACAATAGCAATCAGCCCCAGCATTTT
TRBJ2-7 | NA | NA | TRBV10-3 | CAVSGTEVGEQYF | TGTGCCGTATCCGGGACCGAGGTGGGCGAGCAGTACTTC
TRBJ2-7 | TRBD1 | NA | TRBV20-1 | CSAKEGQGSLNYEQYF | TGCAGTGCTAAGGAAGGACAGGGCTCCTTAAACTACGAGCAGTACTTC
TRBJ2-3 | TRBD2 | many | TRBV10-2 | CASSQPPGLALNTQYF | TGCGCCAGCAGCCAACCACCGGGACTAGCCCTGAATACGCAGTATTTT
TRBJ1-1 | NA | many | TRBV5-1 | CASRWTRDTEAFF | TGCGCCAGCAGATGGACAAGGGACACTGAAGCTTTCTTT
TRBJ2-5 | NA | few | TRBV5-1 | CASSLDSKQETQYF | TGCGCCAGCAGCTTGGACTCGAAGCAAGAGACCCAGTACTTC
TRBJ2-7 | TRBD2 | NA | TRBV6-1 | CASSRSGGYEQYF | TGTGCCAGCAGCCGCTCGGGAGGTTACGAGCAGTACTTC
TRBJ2-5 | TRBD2 | few | TRBV20-1 | CSARRPSGSLETQYF | TGCAGTGCTAGACGTCCTAGCGGGAGTTTGGAGACCCAGTACTTC
TRBJ2-7 | NA | many | TRBV7-6 | CASSPTSSYEQYF | TGTGCCAGCAGCCCCACTAGTTCGTACGAGCAGTACTTC